This entry features one T cell receptor beta chain sequence. No antigen is known for it. This table comes from immunoSEQ multiplex PCR, and its TCRdb copy is limited to in-frame clones, with some not included. This table holds about 20,000 clones, nearly 80% found once. Time point denoted: cycle 4 day 1 (C4D1), after less than seven weeks of nivolumab. Every patient relapsed after autologous stem cell transplantation, and brentuximab vedotin exposure varied. This entry is derived from a study of PD-1 blockade in classical Hodgkin lymphoma. General study findings and limits: For complete responders, baseline diversity was comparable to that of newly diagnosed patients. Only CD4+ TCR diversity, not CD8+, had risen significantly by C4D1.

With V trimmed by 3 bases and J by 4 bases, 2 bases remained unmatched. This CDR3 comprises 13 residues. CDR1 is LNHDA, CDR2 SQIVND, per germline (reference sequence). This sample comprised peripheral blood mononuclear cells (PBMCs), obtained before the fourth cycle of nivolumab. V gene TRBV19 combines with J gene TRBJ1-1, with 7 bases aligning to TRBD1. The sequence derives from a human donor with classical Hodgkin lymphoma. This CDR3 is CASSINRGTEAFF. Written as DNA, the CDR3 is TGTGCCAGTAGTATCAACAGGGGCACTGAAGCTTTCTTT.